The 21 T cell receptor beta chains listed next were all sequenced from one sample in a study of T cell repertoires in cytomegalovirus infection. No antigen has been assigned to these receptors. TCRdb reanalysed the reads using MiXCR and keeps one entry per CDR3 protein. The sample shows more than 250,000 distinct CDR3 sequences, around 25% of them seen only once. The input for sequencing was cultured PBMCs, taken from culture after CMV antigen stimulation. Receptors were obtained from a human donor in good health (CMV status not recorded). Some clones in this sample may be carry-over from other donors' samples.

The CDR3 region has the DNA TGTGCCAGCAGTCCTAACGCGGGACAATATTCCTACGAGCAGTACTTC. This translates into CASSPNAGQYSYEQYF. The chain carries TRBV9 and TRBJ2-7, with D perhaps given as TRBD1 or TRBD2 (6 bases each). With 5 bases removed from V and 1 base from J, the gap between germline ends came to 19 bases. CDR1 is SGDLS, CDR2 YYNGEE, per germline. The CDR3 spans 16 residues.

This clonotype was detected only a few times. This chain's CDR3 is CASSLAWGSSTEAFF. The CDR3 coding sequence is TGTGCCAGCAGCTTGGCGTGGGGATCATCCACTGAAGCTTTCTTT. This chain joins TRBV5-6 and TRBJ1-1, with D hard to call. V dropped 0 bases and J dropped 4 bases, with 13 bases sitting between them. The CDR3 totals 15 residues. CDR1 SGHDT and CDR2 YYEEEE come from the germline V gene.

This clonotype was counted many times. V is TRBV7-2 and J is TRBJ2-1; possibly TRBD1 for D (5 bases). The V gene lost 5 bases and the J gene lost 9 bases, with 8 bases spanning the gap. Germline V gene data show CDR1 as SGHTA and CDR2 as FQGNSA. The CDR3 contains 11 residues. In DNA form, the CDR3 reads TGTGCCAGCAGCCGCAGGGTTGAGCAGTTCTTC. Its protein is CASSRRVEQFF.

This clonotype has a handful of counts. This chain joins TRBV19 and TRBJ2-5; a possible D gene is TRBD2 (5 bases). The CDR3 is 12 amino acids. CDR1 and CDR2 (germline): LNHDA, SQIVND (reference sequence). The V and J ends lost 5 bases and 10 bases respectively, with 14 bases between them. The CDR3 here is CASSREGSGQYF. CDR3 nucleotides: TGTGCCAGTAGTCGTGAGGGAAGCGGCCAGTACTTC.

The chain links TRBV7-9 to TRBJ1-5; D is unresolved. This CDR3 is 13 amino acids long. Trimming took 1 base from V and 6 from J, leaving 7 bases between them. Germline V gene sequence: CDR1 SEHNR, CDR2 FQNEAQ (reference sequence). The CDR3 DNA is TGTGCCAGCAGCTTAGGGGTGGGTCAGCCCCAGCATTTT. Amino acid sequence: CASSLGVGQPQHF.

This clonotype was seen a few times. The chain employs TRBV20-1 and TRBJ2-7; 8 bases map to TRBD2. The V gene's germline CDR1 is DFQATT and CDR2 SNEGSKA (reference sequence). There are 16 residues in the CDR3. The junction had 15 bases not matched to a gene; V was cut back by 2 bases and J by 6 bases. The CDR3 here is CSARSPLLAVTSEQYF. Written as DNA, the CDR3 is TGCAGTGCTAGAAGCCCCCTACTAGCGGTGACCAGCGAGCAGTACTTC.

The rearrangement links TRBV6-2 or TRBV6-3 to TRBJ1-1; no clear D gene. The CDR3 consists of 15 residues. Germline CDR1 and CDR2: MNHEY and SVGEGT. The germline V and J ends were trimmed by 1 base and 9 bases, with 18 bases remaining between them. This CDR3 is CASSYLKSRRVKAFF. The CDR3 DNA is TGTGCCAGCAGTTACTTAAAGTCGCGACGGGTTAAAGCTTTCTTT.

Ten or more counts support this clonotype. This chain connects TRBV7-2 to TRBJ2-1; 7 bases agree with TRBD2. V trimming: 3 bases; J trimming: 8 bases; junction bases outside the gene matches: 4. Germline CDR1 SGHTA, CDR2 FQGNSA. The CDR3 is 13 residues long. For the CDR3, the DNA is TGTGCCAGCAGCTTGACTAGCTTCTATGAGCAGTTCTTC. Translating gives CASSLTSFYEQFF.

The rearrangement joins TRBV7-9 to TRBJ1-4; D is unresolved. The CDR3 runs to 12 residues. Trimming left V 6 bases short and J 2 bases short, with 4 bases between. Germline V gene data show CDR1 as SEHNR and CDR2 as FQNEAQ (reference sequence). DNA of the CDR3: TGTGCCAGCAGACGTACTAATGAAAAACTGTTTTTT. It is translated as CASRRTNEKLFF.

The chain links TRBV11-2 to TRBJ2-6; 7 bases agree with TRBD1. CDR3 size: 20 residues. CDR1 SGHAT and CDR2 FQNNGV come from the germline V gene. V trimming: 1 base; J trimming: 1 base; junction bases outside the gene matches: 13. The CDR3 here is CASSLAGTGTADSGANVLTF. The DNA for the CDR3 is TGTGCCAGCAGCTTAGCGGGAACCGGGACAGCCGATTCTGGGGCCAACGTCCTGACTTTC.

Ten or more counts support this clonotype. The V gene is TRBV7-8, the J gene TRBJ1-4; D ambiguous. Between the trimmed V and J ends, which lost 0 bases and 7 bases, there was a span of 15 bases. CDR1 and CDR2 from the germline V gene are SGHVS and FQNEAQ. The CDR3 runs to 16 residues. The CDR3 loop is CASSLAPNGLGEKLFF. The CDR3, as DNA: TGTGCCAGCAGCTTAGCGCCTAACGGGTTGGGTGAAAAACTGTTTTTT.

The chain combines TRBV7-9 with TRBJ2-1, with a weak D call TRBD1 (6 bases). V was cut by 5 bases and J by 5 bases, with 22 bases left in between. This CDR3 is built from 17 residues. Germline loops: CDR1 SEHNR, CDR2 FQNEAQ (reference sequence). CDR3 sequence reads: CASSASRGRRMNNEQFF. In DNA form, the CDR3 reads TGTGCCAGCAGCGCCAGCAGGGGCCGTCGGATGAACAATGAGCAGTTCTTC.

This clonotype came up a few times. This chain uses TRBV27 with TRBJ1-5; TRBD1 might be the D (6 bases). In germline, CDR1 is MNHEY, CDR2 SMNVEV (reference sequence). The CDR3 extends over 13 amino acids. Between the trimmed V and J ends, which lost 4 bases and 5 bases, there was a span of 9 bases. The CDR3 protein is CASSSRGHQPQHF. In DNA, the CDR3 is TGTGCCAGCAGTTCGCGGGGGCATCAGCCCCAGCATTTT.

CDR3: CASSQDQGTTEAFF. The CDR3 DNA reads TGCGCCAGCAGCCAAGACCAGGGGACAACTGAAGCTTTCTTT. This chain joins TRBV4-1 and TRBJ1-1, with D possibly being TRBD1 (6 bases). The germline V gene has CDR1 MGHRA and CDR2 YSYEKL. V was cut by 0 bases and J by 5 bases, with 10 bases left in between. This CDR3 is built from 14 residues.

This clonotype turned up a few times. V usage is TRBV5-5 and J usage is TRBJ1-5, with a weak D call TRBD1 (6 bases). Germline V gene sequence: CDR1 SGHKS, CDR2 YYEKEE (reference sequence). This CDR3 has 16 amino acids. V was pared by 4 bases and J by 2 bases, with 16 bases between. In DNA, the CDR3 is TGTGCCAGCAGCCCCGAAGGGGGTTGGGGCAATCAGCCCCAGCATTTT. Its translation is CASSPEGGWGNQPQHF.

There are a few counts of this clonotype. The rearrangement joins TRBV7-9 to TRBJ1-1, with D tentatively TRBD1 (5 bases). The germline V and J ends were trimmed by 2 bases and 6 bases, with 13 bases remaining between them. This CDR3 spans 14 amino acids. Per germline, CDR1 SEHNR and CDR2 FQNEAQ (reference sequence). DNA of the CDR3: TGTGCCAGCAGCTTACAGGGTGGGGTGTCTGAAGCTTTCTTT. Residues: CASSLQGGVSEAFF.

The chain combines TRBV12-5 with TRBJ2-1, with 11 bases identical to TRBD2. Looked up from germline, CDR1 is LGHNT and CDR2 is FRNRAP. This CDR3 region has 15 residues. The J segment lost 7 bases and the V segment lost 2 bases, leaving 4 bases of the junction unmatched. CDR3 DNA: TGTGCTAGTGGTTTGCTAGCGGGAGGTTGGAATGAGCAGTTCTTC. It is translated as CASGLLAGGWNEQFF.

The rearrangement uses TRBV10-3 and TRBJ2-7, with D perhaps assigned TRBD1 or TRBD2 (5 bases each). V was trimmed by 6 bases and J by 5 bases, leaving 17 bases between them. CDR1 and CDR2 (germline): ENHRY, SYGVKD. This CDR3 contains 14 residues. The CDR3 DNA is TGTGCCATCAGCGAAGGGGACCGGTCACACGAGCAGTACGTC. This gives the protein CAISEGDRSHEQYV.

This chain joins TRBV7-9 and TRBJ2-5; D could derive from TRBD1 or TRBD2 (5 bases each). The length of the CDR3 is 12 residues. The germline gives CDR1 SEHNR, CDR2 FQNEAQ (reference sequence). The V gene lost 5 bases and the J gene lost 5 bases, with 9 bases spanning the gap. As DNA, the CDR3 is TGTGCCAGCAGCCCAGAGGGGGAGACCCAGTACTTC. This gives the protein CASSPEGETQYF.

The chain carries TRBV27 and TRBJ2-4; D gene uncertain. In germline, CDR1 is MNHEY, CDR2 SMNVEV (reference sequence). V lost 1 base, J lost 10 bases, and 8 bases lay in between. The CDR3 loop spans 12 amino acids. The CDR3 region is CASSLLRRIQYF. DNA for the CDR3: TGTGCCAGCAGTTTATTACGACGGATTCAGTACTTC.

The chain combines TRBV12-3 or TRBV12-4 with TRBJ1-5; the match to TRBD1 covers 12 bases. CDR3 length: 18 amino acids. V lost 6 bases to trimming and J lost 1 base; unmatched junction nucleotides: 10. The CDR3 bases are TGTGCCAGCAGGGGCGGGACAGGGGGCATGTGGAGCAATCAGCCCCAGCATTTT. Translation: CASRGGTGGMWSNQPQHF.